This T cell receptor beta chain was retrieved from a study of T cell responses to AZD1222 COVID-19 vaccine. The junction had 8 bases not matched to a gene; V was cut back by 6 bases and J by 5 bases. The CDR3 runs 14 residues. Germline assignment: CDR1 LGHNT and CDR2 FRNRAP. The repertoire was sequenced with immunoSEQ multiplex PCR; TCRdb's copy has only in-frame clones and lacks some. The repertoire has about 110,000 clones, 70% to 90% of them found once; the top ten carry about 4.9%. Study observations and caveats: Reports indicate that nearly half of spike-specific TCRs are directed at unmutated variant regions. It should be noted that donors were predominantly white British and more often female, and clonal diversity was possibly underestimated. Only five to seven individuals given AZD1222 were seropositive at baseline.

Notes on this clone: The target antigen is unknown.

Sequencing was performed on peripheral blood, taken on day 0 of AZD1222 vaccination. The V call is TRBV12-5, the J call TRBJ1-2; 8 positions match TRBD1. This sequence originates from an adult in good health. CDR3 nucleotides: TGTGCTAGTGGAAGAGGACAGGGAAGTTATGGCTACACCTTC. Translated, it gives CASGRGQGSYGYTF.